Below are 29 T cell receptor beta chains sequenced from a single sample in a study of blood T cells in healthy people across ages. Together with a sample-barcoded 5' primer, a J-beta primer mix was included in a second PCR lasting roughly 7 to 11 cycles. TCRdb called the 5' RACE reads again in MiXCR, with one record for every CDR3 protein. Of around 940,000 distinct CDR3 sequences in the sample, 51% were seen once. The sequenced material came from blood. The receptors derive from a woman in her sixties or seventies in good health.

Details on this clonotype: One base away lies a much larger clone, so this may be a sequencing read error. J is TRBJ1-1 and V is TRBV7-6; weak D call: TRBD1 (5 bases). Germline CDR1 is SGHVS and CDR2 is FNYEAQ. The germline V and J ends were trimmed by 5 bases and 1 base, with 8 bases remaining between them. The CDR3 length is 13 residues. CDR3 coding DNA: TGTGCCAGCAGCCGACAGAGGAACACTGAAGCTTTCTTT. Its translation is CASSRQRNTEAFF.

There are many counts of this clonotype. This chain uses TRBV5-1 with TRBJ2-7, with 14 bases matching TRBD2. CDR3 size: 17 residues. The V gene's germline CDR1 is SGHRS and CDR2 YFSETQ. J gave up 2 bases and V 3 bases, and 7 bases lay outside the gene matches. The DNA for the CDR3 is TGCGCCAGCAGCTCCGGGACTAGCGGGAGAACCCCCTACGAGCAGTACTTC. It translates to CASSSGTSGRTPYEQYF. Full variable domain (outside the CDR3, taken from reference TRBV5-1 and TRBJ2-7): KAGVTQTPRYLIKTRGQQVTLSCSPISGHRSVSWYQQTPGQGLQFLFEYFSETQRNKGNFPGRFSGRQFSNSRSEMNVSTLELGDSALYLCASSSGTSGRTPYEQYFGPGTRLTVT.

In nucleotides, the CDR3 is TGTGCCTGTGGACAGGCATATCAAGAGACCCAGTACTTC. Translated, it gives CACGQAYQETQYF. The V and J genes are TRBV30 and TRBJ2-5; 7 nucleotides line up with TRBD1. V dropped 6 bases and J dropped 2; count of bases not matched to a gene: 6. There are 13 residues in the CDR3. Germline CDR1 reads GTSNPN; CDR2 reads SVGIG (reference sequence).

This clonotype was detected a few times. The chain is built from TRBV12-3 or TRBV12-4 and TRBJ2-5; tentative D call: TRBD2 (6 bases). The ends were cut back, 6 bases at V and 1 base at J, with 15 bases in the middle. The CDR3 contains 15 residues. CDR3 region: CASRLATSLQETQYF. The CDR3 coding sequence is TGTGCCAGCAGACTAGCCACCTCACTCCAAGAGACCCAGTACTTC.

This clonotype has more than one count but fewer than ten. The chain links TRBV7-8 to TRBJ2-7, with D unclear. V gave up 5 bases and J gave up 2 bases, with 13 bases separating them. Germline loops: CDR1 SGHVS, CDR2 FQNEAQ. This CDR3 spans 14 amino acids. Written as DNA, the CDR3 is TGTGCCAGCAGCCAACGCTCCCGAACCTACGAGCAGTACTTC. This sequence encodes CASSQRSRTYEQYF.

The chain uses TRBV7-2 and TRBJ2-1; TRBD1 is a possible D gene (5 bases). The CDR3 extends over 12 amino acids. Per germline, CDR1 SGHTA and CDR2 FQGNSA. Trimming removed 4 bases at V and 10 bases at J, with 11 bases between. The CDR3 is CASSSSRTEQFF. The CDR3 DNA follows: TGTGCCAGCAGCTCATCTAGGACAGAGCAGTTCTTC.

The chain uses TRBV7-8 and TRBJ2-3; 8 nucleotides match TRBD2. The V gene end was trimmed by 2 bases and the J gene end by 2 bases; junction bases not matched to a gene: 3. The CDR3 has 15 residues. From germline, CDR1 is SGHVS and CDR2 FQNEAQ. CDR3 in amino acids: CASSLPAGATDTQYF. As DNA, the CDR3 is TGTGCCAGCAGCTTACCAGCGGGGGCCACAGATACGCAGTATTTT.

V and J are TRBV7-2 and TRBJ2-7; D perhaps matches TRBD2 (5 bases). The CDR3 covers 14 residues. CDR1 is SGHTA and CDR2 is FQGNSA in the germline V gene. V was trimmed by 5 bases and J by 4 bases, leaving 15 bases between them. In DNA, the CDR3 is TGTGCCAGCAGCGCGGACTCTTCCACGTACGAGCAGTACTTC. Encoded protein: CASSADSSTYEQYF.

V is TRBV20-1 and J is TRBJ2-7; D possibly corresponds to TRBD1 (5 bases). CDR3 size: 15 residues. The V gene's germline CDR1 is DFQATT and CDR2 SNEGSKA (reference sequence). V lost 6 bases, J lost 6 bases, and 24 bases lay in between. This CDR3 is CSAPQGAGAPREQYF. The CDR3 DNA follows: TGCAGTGCACCGCAGGGTGCTGGAGCTCCCCGCGAGCAGTACTTC.

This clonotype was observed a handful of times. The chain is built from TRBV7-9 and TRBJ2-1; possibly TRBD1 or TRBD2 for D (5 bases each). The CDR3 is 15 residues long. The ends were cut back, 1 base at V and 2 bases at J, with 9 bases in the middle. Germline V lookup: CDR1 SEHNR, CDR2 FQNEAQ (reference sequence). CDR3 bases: TGTGCCAGCAGCTTAGGGCTGGGGGCCTACAATGAGCAGTTCTTC. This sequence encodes CASSLGLGAYNEQFF. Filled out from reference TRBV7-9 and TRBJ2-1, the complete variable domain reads DTGVSQNPRHKITKRGQNVTFRCDPISEHNRLYWYRQTLGQGPEFLTYFQNEAQLEKSRLLSDRFSAERPKGSFSTLEIQRTEQGDSAMYLCASSLGLGAYNEQFFGPGTRLTVL.

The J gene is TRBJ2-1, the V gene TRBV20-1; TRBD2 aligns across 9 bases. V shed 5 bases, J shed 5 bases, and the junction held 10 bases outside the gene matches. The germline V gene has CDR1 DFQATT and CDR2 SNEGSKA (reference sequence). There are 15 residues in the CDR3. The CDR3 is CSAGGSGSINNEQFF. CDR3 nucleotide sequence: TGCAGTGCTGGGGGTAGCGGGAGTATCAACAATGAGCAGTTCTTC.

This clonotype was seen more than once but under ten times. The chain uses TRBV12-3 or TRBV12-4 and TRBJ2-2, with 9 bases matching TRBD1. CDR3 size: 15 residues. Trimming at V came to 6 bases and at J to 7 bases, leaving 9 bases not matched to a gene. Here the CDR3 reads CASRTGGLLHGELFF. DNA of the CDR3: TGTGCCAGCAGAACAGGGGGCCTCCTACACGGGGAGCTGTTTTTT.

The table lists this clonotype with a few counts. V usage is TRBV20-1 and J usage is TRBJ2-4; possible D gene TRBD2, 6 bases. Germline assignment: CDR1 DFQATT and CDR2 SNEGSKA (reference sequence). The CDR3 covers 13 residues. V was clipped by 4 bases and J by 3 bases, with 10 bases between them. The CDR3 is CSAKRVGKNIQYF. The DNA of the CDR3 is TGCAGTGCTAAGCGGGTCGGCAAAAACATTCAGTACTTC.

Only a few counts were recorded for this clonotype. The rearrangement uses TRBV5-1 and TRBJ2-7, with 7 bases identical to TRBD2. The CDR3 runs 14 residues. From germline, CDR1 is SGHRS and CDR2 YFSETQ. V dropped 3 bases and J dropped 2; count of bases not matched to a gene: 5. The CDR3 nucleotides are TGCGCCAGCAGCTGGAACCGGGAGGCCTACGAGCAGTACTTC. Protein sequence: CASSWNREAYEQYF.

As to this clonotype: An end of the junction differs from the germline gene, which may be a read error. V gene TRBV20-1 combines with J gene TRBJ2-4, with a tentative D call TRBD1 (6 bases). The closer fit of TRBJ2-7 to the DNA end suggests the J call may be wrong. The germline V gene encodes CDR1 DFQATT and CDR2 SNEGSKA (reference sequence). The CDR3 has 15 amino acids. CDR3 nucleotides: TGCAGCGCTAGAGATCTTACAGGGCCTGCCTACGAGCAGTACTTC. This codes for CSARDLTGPAYEQYF.

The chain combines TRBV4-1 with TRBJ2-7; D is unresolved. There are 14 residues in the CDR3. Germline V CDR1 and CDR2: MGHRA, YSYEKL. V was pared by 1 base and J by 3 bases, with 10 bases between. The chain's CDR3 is CASSQGPLGYEQYF. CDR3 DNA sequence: TGCGCCAGCAGCCAAGGGCCCCTTGGCTACGAGCAGTACTTC.

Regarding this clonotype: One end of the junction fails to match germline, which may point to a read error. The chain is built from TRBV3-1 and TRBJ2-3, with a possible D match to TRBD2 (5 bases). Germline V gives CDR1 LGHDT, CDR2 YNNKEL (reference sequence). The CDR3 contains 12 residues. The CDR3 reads CASSPSRDTLYF. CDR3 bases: TGTGCCAGCAGCCCTTCCCGGGATACGCTGTATTTT.

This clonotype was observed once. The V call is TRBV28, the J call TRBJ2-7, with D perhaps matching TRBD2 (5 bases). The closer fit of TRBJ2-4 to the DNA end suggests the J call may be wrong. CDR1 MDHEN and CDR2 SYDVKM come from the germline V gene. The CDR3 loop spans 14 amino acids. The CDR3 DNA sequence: TGTGCCTGCATAGCTGCGGGCTCGGGAAACATTCAGTACTTC. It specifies CACIAAGSGNIQYF.

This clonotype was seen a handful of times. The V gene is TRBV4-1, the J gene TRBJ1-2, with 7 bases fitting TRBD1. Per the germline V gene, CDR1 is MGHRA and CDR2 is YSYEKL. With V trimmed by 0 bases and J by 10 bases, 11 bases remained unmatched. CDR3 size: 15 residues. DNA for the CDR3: TGCGCCAGCAGCCAAGAGGGTCCGGGACAGAGGCCCTACACCTTC. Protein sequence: CASSQEGPGQRPYTF.

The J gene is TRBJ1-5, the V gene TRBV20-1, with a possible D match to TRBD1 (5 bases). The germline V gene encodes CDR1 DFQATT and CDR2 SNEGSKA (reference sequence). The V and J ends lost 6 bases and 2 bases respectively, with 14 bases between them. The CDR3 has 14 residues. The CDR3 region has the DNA TGCAGTGCGTATCTTGGGGGGGGCAATCAGCCCCAGCATTTT. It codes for CSAYLGGGNQPQHF.

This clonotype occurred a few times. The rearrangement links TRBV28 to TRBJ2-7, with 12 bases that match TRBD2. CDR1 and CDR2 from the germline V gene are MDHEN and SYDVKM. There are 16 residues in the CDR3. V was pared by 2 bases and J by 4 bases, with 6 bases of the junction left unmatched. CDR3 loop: CASSLASGRAQYEQYF. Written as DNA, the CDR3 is TGTGCCAGCAGTTTAGCTAGCGGGAGGGCCCAATACGAGCAGTACTTC.

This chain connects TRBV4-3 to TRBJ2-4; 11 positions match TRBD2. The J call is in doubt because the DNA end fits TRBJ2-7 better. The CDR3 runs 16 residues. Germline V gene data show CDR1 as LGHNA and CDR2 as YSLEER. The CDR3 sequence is CASSSQASGRSHEQYF. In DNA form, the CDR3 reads TGCGCCAGCAGCTCCCAAGCTAGCGGGAGGTCCCACGAGCAGTACTTC.

CDR3 region: CASSTPGAGETQYF. The DNA of the CDR3 is TGTGCCAGCAGTACTCCGGGGGCTGGGGAGACCCAGTACTTC. V usage is TRBV28 and J usage is TRBJ2-7, with D perhaps being TRBD1 or TRBD2 (6 bases each). The J call could be wrong; TRBJ2-5 is a better fit for the DNA end. The germline CDR1 and CDR2 sequences are MDHEN and SYDVKM. CDR3 length: 14 residues.

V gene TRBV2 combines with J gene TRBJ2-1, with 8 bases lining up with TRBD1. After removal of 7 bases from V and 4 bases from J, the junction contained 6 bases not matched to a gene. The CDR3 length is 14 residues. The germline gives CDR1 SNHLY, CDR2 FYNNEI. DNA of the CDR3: TGTGCCAGCAAGGTGACAGGGGTATACAATGAGCAGTTCTTC. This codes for CASKVTGVYNEQFF.

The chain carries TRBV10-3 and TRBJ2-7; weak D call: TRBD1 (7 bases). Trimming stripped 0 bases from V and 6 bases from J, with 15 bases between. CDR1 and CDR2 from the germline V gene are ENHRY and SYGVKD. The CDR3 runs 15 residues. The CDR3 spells CAISESGGGNCEQYF. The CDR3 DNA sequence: TGTGCCATCAGTGAGTCAGGAGGGGGCAACTGCGAGCAGTACTTC.

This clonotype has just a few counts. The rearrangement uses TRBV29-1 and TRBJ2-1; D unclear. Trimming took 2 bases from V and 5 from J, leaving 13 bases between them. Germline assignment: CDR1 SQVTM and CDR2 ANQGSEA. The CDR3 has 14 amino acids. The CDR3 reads CSVELAEINNEQFF. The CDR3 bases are TGCAGCGTTGAATTAGCCGAGATCAACAATGAGCAGTTCTTC.

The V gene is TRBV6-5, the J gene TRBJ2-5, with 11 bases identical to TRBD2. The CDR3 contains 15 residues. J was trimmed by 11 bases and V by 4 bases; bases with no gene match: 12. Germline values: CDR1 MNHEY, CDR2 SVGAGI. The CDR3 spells CASSSRLAGGREQYF. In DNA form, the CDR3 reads TGTGCCAGCAGTTCCCGGCTAGCGGGAGGACGTGAGCAGTACTTC.

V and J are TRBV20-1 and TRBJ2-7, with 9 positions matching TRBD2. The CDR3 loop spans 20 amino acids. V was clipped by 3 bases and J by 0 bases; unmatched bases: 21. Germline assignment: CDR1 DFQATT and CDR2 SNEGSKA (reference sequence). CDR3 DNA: TGCAGTGCTAGGTCCTTGGGTTTGGGGCTAGCGGGACTGAGCTCCTACGAGCAGTACTTC. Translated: CSARSLGLGLAGLSSYEQYF.

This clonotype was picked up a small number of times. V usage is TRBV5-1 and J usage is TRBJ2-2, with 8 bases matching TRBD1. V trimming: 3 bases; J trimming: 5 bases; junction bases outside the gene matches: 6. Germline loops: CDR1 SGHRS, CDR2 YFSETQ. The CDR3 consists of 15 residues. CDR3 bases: TGCGCCAGCAGCTCCGACAGGGGAGAGACCGGGGAGCTGTTTTTT. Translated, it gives CASSSDRGETGELFF.